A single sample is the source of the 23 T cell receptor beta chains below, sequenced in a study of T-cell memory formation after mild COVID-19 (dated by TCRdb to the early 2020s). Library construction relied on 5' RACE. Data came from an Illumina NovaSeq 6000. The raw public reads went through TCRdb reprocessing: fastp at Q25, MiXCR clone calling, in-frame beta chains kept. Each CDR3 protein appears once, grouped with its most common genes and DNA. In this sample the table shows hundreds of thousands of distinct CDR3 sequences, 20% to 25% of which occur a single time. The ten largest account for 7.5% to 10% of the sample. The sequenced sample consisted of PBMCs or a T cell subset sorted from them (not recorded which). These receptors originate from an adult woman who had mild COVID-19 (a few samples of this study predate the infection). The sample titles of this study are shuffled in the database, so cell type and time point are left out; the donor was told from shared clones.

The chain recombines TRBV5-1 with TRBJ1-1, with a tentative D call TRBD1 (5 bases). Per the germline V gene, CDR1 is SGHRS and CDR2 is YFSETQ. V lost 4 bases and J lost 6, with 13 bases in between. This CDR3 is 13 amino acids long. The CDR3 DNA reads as TGCGCCAGCAGCACGGGAGGGGAGTCTGAAGCTTTCTTT. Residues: CASSTGGESEAFF.

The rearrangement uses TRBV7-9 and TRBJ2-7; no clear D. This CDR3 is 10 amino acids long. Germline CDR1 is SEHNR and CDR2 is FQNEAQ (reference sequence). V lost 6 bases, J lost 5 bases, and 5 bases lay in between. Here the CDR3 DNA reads TGTGCCAGCAGTACCGACGAGCAGTACTTC. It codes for CASSTDEQYF.

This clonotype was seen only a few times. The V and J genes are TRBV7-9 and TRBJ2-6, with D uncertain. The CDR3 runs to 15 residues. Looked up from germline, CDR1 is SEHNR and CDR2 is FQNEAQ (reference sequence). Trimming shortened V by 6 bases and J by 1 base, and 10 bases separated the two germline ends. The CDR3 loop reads CASSAGSSGANVLTF. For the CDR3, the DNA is TGTGCCAGCAGTGCCGGCAGTTCTGGGGCCAACGTCCTGACTTTC.

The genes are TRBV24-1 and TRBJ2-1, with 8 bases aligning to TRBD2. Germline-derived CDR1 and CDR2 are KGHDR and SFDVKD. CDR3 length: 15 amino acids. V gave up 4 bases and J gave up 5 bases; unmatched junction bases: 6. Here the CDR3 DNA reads TGTGCCACCAGTGACCCGGGACTAGGGAACAATGAGCAGTTCTTC. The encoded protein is CATSDPGLGNNEQFF.

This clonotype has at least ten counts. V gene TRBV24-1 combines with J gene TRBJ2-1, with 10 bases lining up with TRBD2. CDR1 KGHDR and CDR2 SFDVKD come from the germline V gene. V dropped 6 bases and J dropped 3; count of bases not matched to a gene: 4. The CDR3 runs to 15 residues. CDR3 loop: CATSSSGRGYNEQFF. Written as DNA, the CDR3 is TGTGCCACCAGTTCTAGCGGGAGAGGCTACAATGAGCAGTTCTTC.

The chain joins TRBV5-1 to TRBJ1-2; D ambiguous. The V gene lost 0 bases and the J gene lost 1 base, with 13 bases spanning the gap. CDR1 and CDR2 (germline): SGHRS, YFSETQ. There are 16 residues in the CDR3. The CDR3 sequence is CASSLVEGIDNYGYTF. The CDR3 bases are TGCGCCAGCAGCTTGGTTGAGGGTATCGATAACTATGGCTACACCTTC.

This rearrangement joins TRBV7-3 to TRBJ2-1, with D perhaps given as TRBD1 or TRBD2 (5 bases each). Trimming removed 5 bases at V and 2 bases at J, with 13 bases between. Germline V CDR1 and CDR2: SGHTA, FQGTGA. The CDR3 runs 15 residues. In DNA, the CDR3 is TGTGCCAGCAGCCTGGGGGAGAGGGCCTACAATGAGCAGTTCTTC. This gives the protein CASSLGERAYNEQFF.

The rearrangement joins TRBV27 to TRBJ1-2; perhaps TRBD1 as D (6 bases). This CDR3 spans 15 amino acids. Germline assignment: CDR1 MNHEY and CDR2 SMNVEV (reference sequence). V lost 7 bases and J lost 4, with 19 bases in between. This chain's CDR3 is CASTQTGGSGYGYTF. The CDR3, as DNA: TGTGCCAGCACCCAGACAGGAGGCAGCGGCTATGGCTACACCTTC.

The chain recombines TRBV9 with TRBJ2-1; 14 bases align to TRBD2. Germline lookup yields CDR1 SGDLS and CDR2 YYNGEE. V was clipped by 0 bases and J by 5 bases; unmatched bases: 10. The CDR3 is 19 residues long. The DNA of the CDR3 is TGTGCCAGCAGCGTAGCTGAGGGACTAGCGGGAGATGGAGACAATGAGCAGTTCTTC. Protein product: CASSVAEGLAGDGDNEQFF.

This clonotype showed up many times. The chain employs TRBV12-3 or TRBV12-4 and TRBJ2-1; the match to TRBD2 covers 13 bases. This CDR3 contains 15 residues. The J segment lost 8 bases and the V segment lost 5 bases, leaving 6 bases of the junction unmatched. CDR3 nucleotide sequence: TGTGCCAGCAGTCTGCGACTAGCGGGAGGTGATGAGCAGTTCTTC. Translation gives CASSLRLAGGDEQFF.

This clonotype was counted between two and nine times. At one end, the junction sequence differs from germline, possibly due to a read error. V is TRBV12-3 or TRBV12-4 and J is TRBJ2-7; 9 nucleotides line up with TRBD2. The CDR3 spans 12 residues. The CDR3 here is CASSPEGTSRHF. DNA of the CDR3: TGTGCCAGCAGTCCAGAGGGGACTAGCCGGCACTTC.

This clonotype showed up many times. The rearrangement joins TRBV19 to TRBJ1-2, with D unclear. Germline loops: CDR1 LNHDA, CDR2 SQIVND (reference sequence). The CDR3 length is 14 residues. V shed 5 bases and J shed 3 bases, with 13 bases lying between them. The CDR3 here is CASSPGPRDYGYTF. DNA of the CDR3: TGTGCCAGTAGTCCTGGGCCTCGGGACTATGGCTACACCTTC.

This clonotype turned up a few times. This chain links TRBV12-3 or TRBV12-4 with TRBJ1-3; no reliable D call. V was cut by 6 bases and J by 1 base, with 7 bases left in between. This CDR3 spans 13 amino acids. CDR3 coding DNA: TGTGCCAGCAGGCCTGCGTCTGGAAACACCATATATTTT. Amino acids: CASRPASGNTIYF.

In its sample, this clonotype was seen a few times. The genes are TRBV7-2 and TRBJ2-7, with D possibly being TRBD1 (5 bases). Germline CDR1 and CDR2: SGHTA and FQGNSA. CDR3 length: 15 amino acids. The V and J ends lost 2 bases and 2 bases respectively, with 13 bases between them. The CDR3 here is CASSLRLLGAYEQYF. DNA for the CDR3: TGTGCCAGCAGCTTAAGGCTCCTAGGGGCCTACGAGCAGTACTTC.

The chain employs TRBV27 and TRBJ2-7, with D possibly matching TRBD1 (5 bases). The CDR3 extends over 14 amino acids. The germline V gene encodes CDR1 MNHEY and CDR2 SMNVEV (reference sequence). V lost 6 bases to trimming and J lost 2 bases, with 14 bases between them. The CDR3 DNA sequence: TGTGCCAGCAGCCTCGACAGCACAGCCTACGAGCAGTACTTC. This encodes CASSLDSTAYEQYF.

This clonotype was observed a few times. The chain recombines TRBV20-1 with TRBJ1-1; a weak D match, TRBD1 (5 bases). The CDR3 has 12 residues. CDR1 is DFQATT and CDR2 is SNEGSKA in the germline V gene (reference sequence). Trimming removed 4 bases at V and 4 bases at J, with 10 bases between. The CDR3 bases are TGCAGTGCTAAGCAGGGAACCACTGAAGCTTTCTTT. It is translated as CSAKQGTTEAFF.

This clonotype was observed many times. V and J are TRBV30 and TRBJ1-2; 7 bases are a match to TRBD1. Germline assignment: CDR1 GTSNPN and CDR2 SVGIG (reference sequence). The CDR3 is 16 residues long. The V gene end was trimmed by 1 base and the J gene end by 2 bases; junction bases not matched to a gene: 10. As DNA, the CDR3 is TGTGCCTGGAGTGCAATTAACAGGGGAGGAAACTATGGCTACACCTTC. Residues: CAWSAINRGGNYGYTF.

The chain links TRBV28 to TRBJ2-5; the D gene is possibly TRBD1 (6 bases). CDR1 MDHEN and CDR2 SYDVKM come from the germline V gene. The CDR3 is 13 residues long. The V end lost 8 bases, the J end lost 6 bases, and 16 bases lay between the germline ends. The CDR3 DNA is TGTGCCAGCCGGCTTCAGGGGTCGAAGACCCAGTACTTC. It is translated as CASRLQGSKTQYF.

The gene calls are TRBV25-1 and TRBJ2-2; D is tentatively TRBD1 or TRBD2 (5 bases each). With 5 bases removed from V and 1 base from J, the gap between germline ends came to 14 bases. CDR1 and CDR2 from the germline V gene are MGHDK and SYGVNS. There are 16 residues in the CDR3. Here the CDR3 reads CASSLPGTVNTGELFF. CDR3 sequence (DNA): TGTGCCAGCAGTTTACCCGGGACGGTGAACACCGGGGAGCTGTTTTTT.

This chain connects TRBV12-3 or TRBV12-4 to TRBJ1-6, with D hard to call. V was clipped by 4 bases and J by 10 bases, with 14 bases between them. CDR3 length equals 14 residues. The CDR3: CASSSADRGSPLHF. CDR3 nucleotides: TGTGCCAGCAGTTCCGCCGACCGAGGGTCACCCCTCCACTTT.

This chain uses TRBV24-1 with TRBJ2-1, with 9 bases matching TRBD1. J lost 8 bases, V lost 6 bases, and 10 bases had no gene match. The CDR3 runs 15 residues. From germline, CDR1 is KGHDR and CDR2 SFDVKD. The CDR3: CATSPQGQGIHEQFF. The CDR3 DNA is TGTGCCACCAGTCCCCAGGGACAGGGTATCCATGAGCAGTTCTTC.

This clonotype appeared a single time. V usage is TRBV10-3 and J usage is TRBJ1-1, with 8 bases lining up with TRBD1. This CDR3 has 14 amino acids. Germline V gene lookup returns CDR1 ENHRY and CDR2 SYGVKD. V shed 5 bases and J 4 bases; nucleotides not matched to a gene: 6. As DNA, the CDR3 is TGTGCCATCAGTAGACAGGGGCCTTTCACTGAAGCTTTCTTT. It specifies CAISRQGPFTEAFF.

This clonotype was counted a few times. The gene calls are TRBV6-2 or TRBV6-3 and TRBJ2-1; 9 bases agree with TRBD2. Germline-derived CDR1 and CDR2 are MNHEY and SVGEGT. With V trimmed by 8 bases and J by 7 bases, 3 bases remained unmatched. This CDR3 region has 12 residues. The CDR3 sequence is CASGGRANEQFF. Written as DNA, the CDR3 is TGTGCCAGCGGCGGGAGGGCAAATGAGCAGTTCTTC.